Shown below are 9 T cell receptor beta chains from a single sample sequenced in a study of long-term antiretroviral therapy in people with HIV. Running of the v3.0 immunoSEQ assay took place at survey level. The table came from immunoSEQ multiplex PCR; TCRdb's copy has only in-frame clones and leaves some out. The sample shows around 40,000 clones, approximately 94% of them seen only once. Sample: unsorted PBMCs, taken 4.1 years after starting antiretroviral therapy. These TCRs come from a woman aged 50 to 60 with HIV.

The chain employs TRBV4-2 and TRBJ1-2; unclear D gene. CDR3 size: 15 residues. Looked up from germline, CDR1 is LGHNA and CDR2 is YNFKEQ. V was clipped by 0 bases and J by 7 bases, with 15 bases between them. In DNA, the CDR3 is TGTGCCAGCAGCCAAGATCTTTACAGTCCGATTGGCTACACCTTC. This translates into CASSQDLYSPIGYTF.

The chain recombines TRBV2 with TRBJ2-7; the D gene could be TRBD1 or TRBD2 (5 bases each). The germline V gene has CDR1 SNHLY and CDR2 FYNNEI. V lost 3 bases, J lost 4 bases, and 16 bases lay in between. The CDR3 is made up of 15 amino acids. CDR3 residues: CASSEQGVSGYEQYF. DNA for the CDR3: TGTGCCAGCAGTGAGCAGGGAGTCTCCGGGTACGAGCAGTACTTC.

The chain recombines TRBV6-1 with TRBJ1-6; D unresolved. The V end was cut by 1 base, the J end by 12 bases, with 10 bases between. The CDR3 extends over 13 amino acids. Germline V gene lookup returns CDR1 MNHNS and CDR2 SASEGT. In nucleotides, the CDR3 is TGTGCCAGCAGTGAAGGGGGTCAAGTACCCCTCCACTTT. It translates to CASSEGGQVPLHF.

V and J are TRBV6-1 and TRBJ1-2; the D gene is possibly TRBD1 (5 bases). The CDR3 is 14 residues long. Germline V gene lookup returns CDR1 MNHNS and CDR2 SASEGT. V was clipped by 6 bases and J by 2 bases, with 13 bases between them. CDR3 sequence (DNA): TGTGCCAGCAGGGCCGGGACTCAAAACTATGGCTACACCTTC. Translating gives CASRAGTQNYGYTF.

V gene TRBV5-4 combines with J gene TRBJ2-7; D not resolved. The CDR3 extends over 13 amino acids. The V end was cut by 4 bases, the J end by 0 bases, with 8 bases between. From germline, CDR1 is SGHNT and CDR2 YYREEE (reference sequence). The DNA of the CDR3 is TGTGCCAGCAGCCGGTGGAACTCCTACGAGCAGTACTTC. It is translated as CASSRWNSYEQYF.

This chain uses TRBV18 with TRBJ2-2; 14 bases line up with TRBD2. The CDR3 runs to 18 residues. The germline CDR1 and CDR2 sequences are KGHSH and LQKENI. The V segment lost 1 base and the J segment 0 bases; nucleotides outside the gene matches: 1. The CDR3, as DNA: TGTGCCAGCTCACCACGGACTAGCGGGGGGTCGAACACCGGGGAGCTGTTTTTT. Its protein product is CASSPRTSGGSNTGELFF.

The chain links TRBV5-4 to TRBJ1-3; D is undetermined. This CDR3 region has 15 residues. Deletions cut 2 bases from V and 0 bases from J, with 9 bases between. In germline, CDR1 is SGHNT, CDR2 YYREEE (reference sequence). As DNA, the CDR3 is TGTGCCAGCAGCTTAGGCTCCGGCTCTGGAAACACCATATATTTT. This sequence encodes CASSLGSGSGNTIYF.

The chain combines TRBV6-7 with TRBJ1-5; 8 positions match TRBD1. TRBV6-7 is an ORF, and what it does is uncertain. The V segment lost 0 bases and the J segment 0 bases; nucleotides outside the gene matches: 1. The CDR3 loop spans 16 amino acids. The CDR3 sequence: CASSYSDRDSNQPQHF. CDR3 in DNA: TGTGCCAGCAGTTACTCGGACAGGGATAGCAATCAGCCCCAGCATTTT.

V usage is TRBV9 and J usage is TRBJ2-3; D gene uncertain. The germline CDR1 and CDR2 sequences are SGDLS and YYNGEE. With 0 bases removed from V and 6 bases from J, the gap between germline ends came to 8 bases. This CDR3 region has 13 residues. CDR3 nucleotide sequence: TGTGCCAGCAGCGTAGACACTGCGGATACGCAGTATTTT. This gives the protein CASSVDTADTQYF.